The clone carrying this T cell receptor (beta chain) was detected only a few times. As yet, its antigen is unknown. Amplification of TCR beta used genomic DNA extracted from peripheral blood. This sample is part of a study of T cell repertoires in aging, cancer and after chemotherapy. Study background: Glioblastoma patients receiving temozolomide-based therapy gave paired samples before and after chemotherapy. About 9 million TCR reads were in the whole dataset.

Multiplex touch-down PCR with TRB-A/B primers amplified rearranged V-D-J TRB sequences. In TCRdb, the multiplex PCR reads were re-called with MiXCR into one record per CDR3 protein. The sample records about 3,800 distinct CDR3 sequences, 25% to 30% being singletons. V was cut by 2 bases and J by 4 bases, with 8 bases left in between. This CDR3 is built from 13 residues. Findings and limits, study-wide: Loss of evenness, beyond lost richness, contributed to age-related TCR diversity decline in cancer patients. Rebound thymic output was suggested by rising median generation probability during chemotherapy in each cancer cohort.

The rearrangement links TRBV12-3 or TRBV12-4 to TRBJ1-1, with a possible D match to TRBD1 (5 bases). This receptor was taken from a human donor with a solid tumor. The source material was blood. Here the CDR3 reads CASSLQRGTEAFF. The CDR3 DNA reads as TGTGCCAGCAGTTTACAGAGGGGCACTGAAGCTTTCTTT.